This TCR beta chain was documented in a study of T cell changes during pregnancy in multiple sclerosis. The CDR3 consists of 18 residues. Trimming cost V 0 bases and J 5 bases; bases outside gene matches: 13. Per germline, CDR1 SGHRS and CDR2 YFSETQ. Assay: immunoSEQ multiplex PCR; the TCRdb copy retains only in-frame clones and omits some. The sample contains approximately 80,000 clones, roughly nine tenths of which appear only once. This clonotype originated in a female donor in good health, serving as a control in a pregnancy study. Some clones in this sample may be carry-over from other donors' samples. The starting material was PBMCs, obtained in the first trimester of pregnancy. The rearrangement joins TRBV5-1 to TRBJ2-7, with 11 bases identical to TRBD2. CDR3 residues: CASSLGAHSGRAADEQYF. The CDR3 coding sequence is TGCGCCAGCAGCTTGGGGGCCCATAGCGGGAGGGCCGCGGACGAGCAGTACTTC.